One and the same sample provided the 27 T cell receptor beta chains below, sequenced in a study of monozygotic twins with inflammatory bowel disease. TCRdb derives one entry per CDR3 protein from the 5' RACE reads, leaving out DNA. The sample data list around 380,000 distinct CDR3 sequences. The sample was blood. The receptors were sampled from a human donor with ulcerative colitis or Crohn's disease, or a healthy co-twin of an affected twin (not recorded which).

The J gene is TRBJ2-7, the V gene TRBV5-5; no DNA is available, so the TRBD1 call from TCRdb remains unchecked. The CDR3 is 13 amino acids. The germline V gene has CDR1 SGHKS and CDR2 YYEKEE (reference sequence). This chain's CDR3 is CASANQGGIEQYF.

V usage is TRBV6-1 and J usage is TRBJ2-7; no DNA is available, so the TRBD1 call from TCRdb remains unchecked. Germline assignment: CDR1 MNHNS and CDR2 SASEGT. The CDR3 length is 14 residues. CDR3 region: CASNGGDSSYEQYF.

This chain joins TRBV2 and TRBJ2-1; TCRdb's D gene call, TRBD1, goes unchecked for lack of DNA. The CDR3 is 14 amino acids. The germline gives CDR1 SNHLY, CDR2 FYNNEI. The CDR3 sequence: CASWGALSYNEQFF.

The V call is TRBV6-2 or TRBV6-3, the J call TRBJ2-1; TCRdb's D gene call, TRBD2, goes unchecked for lack of DNA. This CDR3 contains 15 residues. Germline CDR1 reads MNHEY; CDR2 reads SVGEGT. CDR3 sequence reads: CASILGTSGNNEQFF.

The chain uses TRBV15 and TRBJ2-7; TCRdb selects TRBD1, and the lack of DNA leaves this call unchecked. The CDR3 has 13 amino acids. From germline, CDR1 is LNHNV and CDR2 YYDKDF (reference sequence). The CDR3 loop is CATSRALQGQQYF.

V and J are TRBV20-1 and TRBJ2-3. Germline CDR1 is DFQATT and CDR2 is SNEGSKA (reference sequence). The CDR3 has 15 residues. The CDR3 region is CSALHPGASTDTQYF.

J is TRBJ2-5 and V is TRBV25-1; TCRdb's assignment of TRBD2 cannot be checked, as there is no DNA. Looked up from germline, CDR1 is MGHDK and CDR2 is SYGVNS. This CDR3 region has 18 residues. The CDR3 sequence is CASSPSHGQKYFQETQYF. The full variable domain, its missing parts supplied by reference TRBV25-1 and TRBJ2-5, is EADIYQTPRYLVIGTGKKITLECSQTMGHDKMYWYQQDPGMELHLIHYSYGVNSTEKGDLSSESTVSRIRTEHFPLTLESARPSHTSQYLCASSPSHGQKYFQETQYFGPGTRLLVL.

V usage is TRBV29-1 and J usage is TRBJ2-3; absent DNA, TCRdb's TRBD2 call cannot be checked. CDR3 length equals 13 residues. CDR1 is SQVTM and CDR2 is ANQGSEA in the germline V gene. Here the CDR3 reads CSAKLAGRDTQYF.

The genes are TRBV12-3 or TRBV12-4 and TRBJ2-1; the D call from TCRdb, TRBD2, cannot be confirmed without DNA. The CDR3 length is 16 residues. The CDR3 loop reads CASSLVIAARTFTGSF.

This chain connects TRBV29-1 to TRBJ1-4; TCRdb selects TRBD1, and the lack of DNA leaves this call unchecked. CDR3 size: 11 residues. CDR1 and CDR2 (germline): SQVTM, ANQGSEA. The CDR3: CSVAGSEKLFF.

The chain joins TRBV28 to TRBJ2-5; checking the TCRdb D call of TRBD2 is not possible without DNA. The CDR3 runs 11 residues. In germline, CDR1 is MDHEN, CDR2 SYDVKM. This chain's CDR3 is CASKLAETQYF.

This chain links TRBV11-3 with TRBJ2-3; TCRdb's D call of TRBD1 is untestable without DNA. Germline CDR1 SGHNT, CDR2 YENEEA. The CDR3 consists of 13 residues. CDR3 amino acids: CASSIRPGDTQYF.

The V gene is TRBV4-3, the J gene TRBJ2-5; no DNA is available, so the TRBD2 call from TCRdb remains unchecked. The germline V gene has CDR1 LGHNA and CDR2 YSLEER. This CDR3 is built from 18 residues. The CDR3 region is CASSQYVRRERSQETQYF.

The chain joins TRBV6-1 to TRBJ2-3; lacking DNA, the TRBD1 call made by TCRdb goes unchecked. This CDR3 contains 15 residues. CDR1 and CDR2 (germline): MNHNS, SASEGT. The CDR3 loop is CASSTRGLSTDTQYF.

The chain links TRBV9 to TRBJ2-7; TCRdb's D gene call, TRBD2, goes unchecked for lack of DNA. From germline, CDR1 is SGDLS and CDR2 YYNGEE. The CDR3 covers 15 residues. The CDR3 protein is CASSVGGGLVYEQYF.

CDR3 sequence reads: CARSLQDTGELFF. The rearrangement joins TRBV5-1 to TRBJ2-2. The CDR3 runs to 13 residues. The V gene's germline CDR1 is SGHRS and CDR2 YFSETQ.

The V call is TRBV20-1, the J call TRBJ2-4; as DNA is missing, the TRBD1 call by TCRdb cannot be tested. The germline V gene encodes CDR1 DFQATT and CDR2 SNEGSKA (reference sequence). This CDR3 region has 16 residues. CDR3 amino acids: CSARELLQGARNIQYF.

The V call is TRBV20-1, the J call TRBJ1-2. This CDR3 is 16 amino acids long. Germline CDR1 and CDR2: DFQATT and SNEGSKA (reference sequence). CDR3 protein: CSAPFLVKAFVSGYTF.

The chain has TRBV20-1 and TRBJ2-1; the D call of TRBD1 rests on TCRdb alone, since no DNA is present to check it. The CDR3 is made up of 14 amino acids. Germline CDR1 DFQATT, CDR2 SNEGSKA (reference sequence). The CDR3 is CSAWTGYSYNEQFF.

The chain is built from TRBV6-1 and TRBJ1-1; TCRdb proposes TRBD1, but this gene call is untestable without DNA. Germline lookup yields CDR1 MNHNS and CDR2 SASEGT. The CDR3 extends over 16 amino acids. The CDR3 loop is CASSANRGLTNTEAFF.

The chain has TRBV28 and TRBJ1-5. The CDR3 is 12 amino acids. Germline lookup yields CDR1 MDHEN and CDR2 SYDVKM. The CDR3 sequence is CASSTWGQPQHF. The full variable domain, its missing parts supplied by reference TRBV28 and TRBJ1-5, is DVKVTQSSRYLVKRTGEKVFLECVQDMDHENMFWYRQDPGLGLRLIYFSYDVKMKEKGDIPEGYSVSREKKERFSLILESASTNQTSMYLCASSTWGQPQHFGDGTRLSIL.

The V call is TRBV11-2, the J call TRBJ2-1; TCRdb designates TRBD1, a call that cannot be tested without DNA. The CDR3 extends over 12 amino acids. Germline assignment: CDR1 SGHAT and CDR2 FQNNGV. This CDR3 is CASSLGDTKQFF.

The rearrangement links TRBV18 to TRBJ1-5. From germline, CDR1 is KGHSH and CDR2 LQKENI. The CDR3 consists of 16 residues. CDR3: CASSPQVSRGDQPQHF.

The chain combines TRBV20-1 with TRBJ1-2. The length of the CDR3 is 13 residues. CDR1 is DFQATT and CDR2 is SNEGSKA in the germline V gene (reference sequence). CDR3 amino acids: CSATHKEDYGYTF.

This chain uses TRBV7-6 with TRBJ2-5; there is no DNA to check the TCRdb D call of TRBD2. The CDR3 extends over 16 amino acids. Germline V gene sequence: CDR1 SGHVS, CDR2 FNYEAQ. The CDR3 sequence: CASSLGGTSGVETQYF.

The chain recombines TRBV20-1 with TRBJ2-7; without DNA, the TCRdb call of TRBD2 cannot be checked. Germline loops: CDR1 DFQATT, CDR2 SNEGSKA (reference sequence). The CDR3 consists of 16 residues. CDR3 in amino acids: CSASFRLAGTPYEQYF.

This chain connects TRBV25-1 to TRBJ2-5; TCRdb reports TRBD1, a call that lacks DNA to check it against. The CDR3 has 15 amino acids. Germline CDR1 is MGHDK and CDR2 is SYGVNS. CDR3 sequence reads: CASSDHQTGGETQYF. Supplemented by reference TRBV25-1 and TRBJ2-5, the full variable domain reads EADIYQTPRYLVIGTGKKITLECSQTMGHDKMYWYQQDPGMELHLIHYSYGVNSTEKGDLSSESTVSRIRTEHFPLTLESARPSHTSQYLCASSDHQTGGETQYFGPGTRLLVL.